This T cell receptor beta chain appears in the sequencing data of a study of radiotherapy plus CTLA-4 blockade in lung cancer. Study-level points and caveats: Tumor-derived TCR clones expanded in blood after radiotherapy plus ipilimumab.

Only in-frame clones appear in the TCRdb table, and some are missing; sequencing was by immunoSEQ multiplex PCR. The table includes about 110,000 clones, 81% detected once. The CDR3 has 13 amino acids. Germline CDR1 SGHTA, CDR2 FQGTGA. V dropped 4 bases and J dropped 1 base, with 4 bases sitting between them. As to this clone: Its target is not known.

The rearrangement joins TRBV7-3 to TRBJ2-2; D not resolved. The sequenced sample was peripheral blood, obtained from a patient treated with radiotherapy plus ipilimumab. The sequence was obtained from a human donor with non-small cell lung cancer that progressed on radiotherapy plus ipilimumab. Some clones in this sample may be carry-over from other donors' samples. The CDR3 DNA sequence: TGTGCCAGCAGCTCTTTGAACACCGGGGAGCTGTTTTTT. This encodes CASSSLNTGELFF.